This TCR beta chain was obtained from a study of shared clonotypes between healthy human individuals. Looking at the study overall: Per donor, CD8 memory used one plate, CD8 naive used two, CD4 memory used three and CD4 naive used three.

Study processing details: Junction-only immunoSEQ sequences carried no quality scores, so filtering differed. The protocol was immunoSEQ multiplex PCR, while the TCRdb copy is restricted to in-frame clones and leaves out a portion. That table furnishes V, J and clone size, whereas the DNA furnished D and trimming. The table records approximately 700,000 clones, 55% to 85% of them present only once. In its sample, this clone was seen many times. What it recognizes is unknown. Per the germline V gene, CDR1 is SGHRS and CDR2 is YFSETQ. V lost 0 bases to trimming and J lost 0 bases, with 22 bases between them. This CDR3 has 19 residues. General observations from the study: Sequencing depth was predicted to influence how clonotypes are shared among donors.

The chain joins TRBV5-1 to TRBJ2-7; D is ambiguous. Sequences were obtained from memory CD4+ T cells sorted from blood. Subset noted: CD45RA-negative fraction. This receptor was taken from a woman aged 30 to 39 in good health. CDR3 coding DNA: TGCGCCAGCAGCTTGGTACCACCCTTCGGGCCGCTGAGCTCCTACGAGCAGTACTTC. Its translation: CASSLVPPFGPLSSYEQYF.